The 27 T cell receptor beta chains reported below all come from one sample, sequenced in a study of response to subunit inactivated influenza vaccine. From the RT-PCR reads, TCRdb called clonotypes with MiXCR, one entry per CDR3 protein. The table includes about 540,000 distinct CDR3 sequences, approximately 20% detected once. These data also formed part of another study, on T cells expressing NK-cell markers. Turning to that study: Beta-chain TCR cDNA was generated via 5'RACE template switching with UMIs.

The material was CD4+ T cells sorted from PBMCs, obtained 11 to 12 days after vaccination. The receptor set was obtained from a man aged 50-60 years who received an inactivated influenza vaccine.

V and J are TRBV5-1 and TRBJ2-2; the D gene could be TRBD1 or TRBD2 (5 bases each). Per the germline V gene, CDR1 is SGHRS and CDR2 is YFSETQ. This CDR3 spans 14 amino acids. Trimming removed 6 bases at V and 2 bases at J, with 11 bases between. In DNA, the CDR3 is TGCGCCAGCACCGAGGGGAGTAACACCGGGGAGCTGTTTTTT. Protein: CASTEGSNTGELFF.

This clonotype was seen only a few times. The chain uses TRBV6-5 and TRBJ2-7, with D maybe TRBD2 (6 bases). The CDR3 is 17 residues long. The germline gives CDR1 MNHEY, CDR2 SVGAGI. The germline V and J ends were trimmed by 2 bases and 0 bases, with 17 bases remaining between them. Here the CDR3 DNA reads TGTGCCAGCAGTTACCTGGGCTGGGACTCAAACTCCTACGAGCAGTACTTC. Its protein product is CASSYLGWDSNSYEQYF.

This clonotype has more than one count but fewer than ten. The CDR3 DNA sequence: TGTGCCAGCCGTTCCCGGGCAGCTAGCACAGATACGCAGTATTTT. This translates into CASRSRAASTDTQYF. This rearrangement joins TRBV12-3 or TRBV12-4 to TRBJ2-3; D unclear. This CDR3 spans 15 amino acids. Trimming removed 8 bases at V and 0 bases at J, with 15 bases between.

The sample holds many counts of this clonotype. This chain uses TRBV12-3 or TRBV12-4 with TRBJ1-5; D remains unclear. This CDR3 comprises 15 residues. Trimming removed 2 bases at V and 7 bases at J, with 15 bases between. The chain's CDR3 is CASSLIGSVGQPQHF. As DNA, the CDR3 is TGTGCCAGCAGTTTAATCGGATCCGTAGGGCAGCCCCAGCATTTT.

The V gene is TRBV10-3, the J gene TRBJ2-3, with a weak D call TRBD2 (6 bases). Trimming pared 6 bases from V and 0 bases from J, leaving 10 bases between. The CDR3 length is 14 residues. The V gene's germline CDR1 is ENHRY and CDR2 SYGVKD. The CDR3 sequence: CAISRDFSTDTQYF. For the CDR3, the DNA is TGTGCCATCAGCCGGGACTTTAGCACAGATACGCAGTATTTT.

The J gene is TRBJ1-2, the V gene TRBV6-5, with a tentative D call TRBD1 (6 bases). V was shortened by 1 base and J by 8 bases, with 14 bases between the two germline ends. The germline gives CDR1 MNHEY, CDR2 SVGAGI. This CDR3 contains 14 residues. CDR3 DNA: TGTGCCAGCAGTTACTGGGACACGCGGGGGGGCTACACCTTC. Translating gives CASSYWDTRGGYTF.

This clonotype was recorded at least ten times. The DNA of the CDR3 is TGTGCCATCAGTGTGACCACAGATACGCAGTATTTT. The encoded protein is CAISVTTDTQYF. This chain joins TRBV10-3 and TRBJ2-3; unclear D gene. This CDR3 region has 12 residues. Germline CDR1 ENHRY, CDR2 SYGVKD. With 4 bases removed from V and 2 bases from J, the gap between germline ends came to 4 bases.

This clonotype was seen only a few times. The rearrangement joins TRBV9 to TRBJ2-5, with D uncertain. Germline CDR1 and CDR2: SGDLS and YYNGEE. V was shortened by 2 bases and J by 4 bases, with 6 bases between the two germline ends. CDR3 length: 12 amino acids. The CDR3 DNA sequence: TGTGCCAGCAGCGTCAGAGGAGAGACCCAGTACTTC. Protein product: CASSVRGETQYF.

The chain carries TRBV6-2 or TRBV6-3 and TRBJ1-2, with no clear D. This CDR3 comprises 12 residues. Germline V CDR1 and CDR2: MNHEY, SVGEGT. V dropped 4 bases and J dropped 13 bases, with 16 bases sitting between them. The CDR3 sequence: CASSSGGVRATF. The CDR3 DNA follows: TGTGCCAGCAGTTCGGGCGGGGTCCGTGCCACCTTC.

This clonotype has a handful of counts. V is TRBV6-2 or TRBV6-3 and J is TRBJ1-1; the match to TRBD1 covers 7 bases. This CDR3 comprises 17 residues. V shed 0 bases and J 1 base; nucleotides not matched to a gene: 8. CDR1 and CDR2 (germline): MNHEY, SVGEGT. CDR3 amino acids: CASSYSIGTVSNTEAFF. The CDR3 DNA reads TGTGCCAGCAGTTACTCGATTGGGACAGTGTCGAACACTGAAGCTTTCTTT.

This chain connects TRBV28 to TRBJ2-1, with 7 bases that match TRBD1. The CDR3 totals 17 residues. CDR1 is MDHEN, CDR2 SYDVKM, per germline. The junction had 17 bases not matched to a gene; V was cut back by 6 bases and J by 6 bases. CDR3 loop: CASRTTAGTVKINEQFF. CDR3 DNA: TGTGCCAGCAGGACCACCGCCGGGACAGTCAAAATCAATGAGCAGTTCTTC.

This chain links TRBV12-3 or TRBV12-4 with TRBJ1-1, with 9 bases lining up with TRBD1. The CDR3 is 14 residues long. Trimming at V came to 5 bases and at J to 4 bases, leaving 5 bases not matched to a gene. The CDR3 DNA reads as TGTGCCAGCAGTATCGGACAGGGGAGCACTGAAGCTTTCTTT. It specifies CASSIGQGSTEAFF.

V and J are TRBV9 and TRBJ2-1, with D possibly matching TRBD2 (5 bases). The CDR3 extends over 13 amino acids. Between the trimmed V and J ends, which lost 1 base and 10 bases, there was a span of 12 bases. Germline V gene data show CDR1 as SGDLS and CDR2 as YYNGEE. The CDR3 protein is CASSVMPGIEQFF. CDR3 bases: TGTGCCAGCAGCGTAATGCCCGGGATAGAGCAGTTCTTC.

This clonotype has more than one count but fewer than ten. The rearrangement uses TRBV5-1 and TRBJ2-5; maybe TRBD1 (6 bases). CDR1 is SGHRS and CDR2 is YFSETQ in the germline V gene. The CDR3 spans 15 residues. V was clipped by 1 base and J by 5 bases, with 15 bases between them. The CDR3 DNA follows: TGCGCCAGCAGCTTGACAGGGCTAGCTACGGAGACCCAGTACTTC. It yields the protein CASSLTGLATETQYF.

As regards this clonotype: This may be a read error, as it is one base from a much larger clone. The chain uses TRBV5-1 and TRBJ2-1; 7 nucleotides agree with TRBD2. From germline, CDR1 is SGHRS and CDR2 YFSETQ. This CDR3 has 15 residues. The V and J ends lost 4 bases and 7 bases, in that order; junction bases with no gene match: 11. The CDR3 nucleotides are TGCGCCAGCAGCCTTGTGGTCGGCGGGAGTAATGAGCAGTTCTTC. It specifies CASSLVVGGSNEQFF.

This clonotype has just a few counts. Mismatch with germline at one junction end may stem from a read error. J is TRBJ2-7 and V is TRBV4-2, with 12 bases matching TRBD1. Germline V CDR1 and CDR2: LGHNA, YNFKEQ. The CDR3 totals 16 residues. CDR3 in DNA: TGTGCCAGCAGCCAAGTTGGGGGGACAGGGGGCTACGAGCAGTCCTTC. It translates to CASSQVGGTGGYEQSF.

The chain links TRBV20-1 to TRBJ2-7; D gene ambiguous. This CDR3 comprises 12 residues. Trimming removed 3 bases from V and 1 base from J, with 7 bases in between. Germline CDR1 is DFQATT and CDR2 is SNEGSKA (reference sequence). The DNA for the CDR3 is TGCAGTGCTAGTGCAGGATCCTACGAGCAGTACTTC. Translating gives CSASAGSYEQYF.

This clonotype appeared a few times. DNA for the CDR3: TGTGCCAGTAGTATCCCTAGCGGGACGTACACAGATACGCAGTATTTT. Its protein product is CASSIPSGTYTDTQYF. The chain recombines TRBV19 with TRBJ2-3; 9 nucleotides agree with TRBD2. CDR3 length equals 16 residues. Germline V gene data show CDR1 as LNHDA and CDR2 as SQIVND (reference sequence). Germline trimming cut 3 bases from V and 2 bases from J; bases unmatched to any gene: 6.

The chain uses TRBV18 and TRBJ1-5; tentatively, D is TRBD1 (5 bases). CDR1 is KGHSH, CDR2 LQKENI, per germline. The ends were cut back, 4 bases at V and 0 bases at J, with 7 bases in the middle. There are 14 residues in the CDR3. CDR3 amino acids: CASSRGDSNQPQHF. CDR3 DNA sequence: TGTGCCAGCTCACGAGGGGATAGCAATCAGCCCCAGCATTTT.

V usage is TRBV28 and J usage is TRBJ1-2; tentative D call: TRBD1 (6 bases). V was clipped by 11 bases and J by 6 bases, with 16 bases between them. This CDR3 has 12 residues. Per germline, CDR1 MDHEN and CDR2 SYDVKM. The CDR3 region has the DNA TGTGCCGTGACACAGGGTGGGCATGGCTACACCTTC. This translates into CAVTQGGHGYTF.

This clonotype turned up a few times. This rearrangement joins TRBV20-1 to TRBJ1-4, with 8 bases lining up with TRBD1. This CDR3 spans 16 amino acids. V was clipped by 5 bases and J by 0 bases; unmatched bases: 8. Germline V lookup: CDR1 DFQATT, CDR2 SNEGSKA (reference sequence). CDR3 sequence reads: CSARGDRPPTNEKLFF. The DNA of the CDR3 is TGCAGTGCTCGGGGGGACAGGCCACCAACTAATGAAAAACTGTTTTTT.

This clonotype has more than one count but fewer than ten. The chain has TRBV6-2 or TRBV6-3 and TRBJ2-1, with D perhaps TRBD1 (6 bases). CDR3 length equals 13 residues. V was pared by 7 bases and J by 3 bases, with 10 bases between. CDR1 is MNHEY, CDR2 SVGEGT, per germline. DNA of the CDR3: TGTGCCAGCAACAGGGATAACTACAATGAGCAGTTCTTC. Protein: CASNRDNYNEQFF.

The chain joins TRBV21-1 to TRBJ2-5. TRBV21-1 is a recognized pseudogene. CDR3 length: 14 amino acids. The CDR3 DNA reads TGTGCCAGCAGCAAAGATCGGTACCAAGAGACCCAGTACTTC. Translating it yields CASSKDRYQETQYF.

This rearrangement joins TRBV6-1 to TRBJ1-2; D is perhaps TRBD1 (5 bases). The V and J ends lost 0 bases and 5 bases respectively, with 16 bases between them. The CDR3 has 16 amino acids. Germline-derived CDR1 and CDR2 are MNHNS and SASEGT. The CDR3 DNA follows: TGTGCCAGCAGTGAAGCGTGGGCGGGGCGCGATTATGGCTACACCTTC. This encodes CASSEAWAGRDYGYTF.

The CDR3 coding sequence is TGCAGTGCCCAGGCCCACAATGAGCAGTTCTTC. Its protein is CSAQAHNEQFF. The genes are TRBV20-1 and TRBJ2-1, with D unresolved. CDR1 and CDR2 from the germline V gene are DFQATT and SNEGSKA (reference sequence). The CDR3 spans 11 residues. Trimming took 6 bases from V and 5 from J, leaving 8 bases between them.

This chain connects TRBV21-1 to TRBJ2-2. TRBV21-1 is described as a pseudogene. The length of the CDR3 is 12 residues. CDR3 sequence reads: CASSKRTGELFF. The CDR3 coding sequence is TGTGCCAGCAGCAAGCGGACCGGGGAGCTGTTTTTT.

This chain uses TRBV24-1 with TRBJ2-3; the D is unclear. Germline CDR1 is KGHDR and CDR2 is SFDVKD. The CDR3 length is 15 residues. The V and J ends lost 4 bases and 1 base respectively, with 11 bases between them. The CDR3 loop reads CATSDPSRGTDTQYF. The CDR3 coding sequence is TGTGCCACCAGTGACCCCAGCAGAGGCACAGATACGCAGTATTTT.